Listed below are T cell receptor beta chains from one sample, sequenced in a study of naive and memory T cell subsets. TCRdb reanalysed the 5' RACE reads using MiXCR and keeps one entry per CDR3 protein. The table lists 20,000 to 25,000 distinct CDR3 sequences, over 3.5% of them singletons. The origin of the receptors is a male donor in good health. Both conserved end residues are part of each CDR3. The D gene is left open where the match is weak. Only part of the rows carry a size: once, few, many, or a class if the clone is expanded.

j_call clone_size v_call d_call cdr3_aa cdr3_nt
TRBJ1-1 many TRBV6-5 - CASSYLRGEAFF TGTGCCAGCAGTTACTTGCGGGGAGAAGCTTTCTTT
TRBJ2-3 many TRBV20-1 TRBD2 CSARDQAGGSSQYF TGCAGTGCTAGAGATCAGGCGGGAGGATCTTCGCAGTATTTT
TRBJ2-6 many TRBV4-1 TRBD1 CASSQAQGALGANVLTF TGCGCCAGCAGCCAAGCGCAGGGGGCACTTGGGGCCAACGTCCTGACTTTC
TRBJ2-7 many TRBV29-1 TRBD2 CSAASGPTYEQYF TGCAGCGCAGCTAGCGGGCCCACCTACGAGCAGTACTTC
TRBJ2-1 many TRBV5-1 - CASSVAPTDYNEQFF TGCGCCAGCAGCGTCGCCCCAACAGACTACAATGAGCAGTTCTTC
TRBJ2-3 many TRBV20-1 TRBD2 CSARDGTSGYTDTQYF TGCAGTGCTAGAGATGGGACTAGCGGTTACACAGATACGCAGTATTTT
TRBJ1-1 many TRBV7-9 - CASSWDQGRGTEAFF TGTGCCAGCAGCTGGGATCAGGGGCGGGGGACTGAAGCTTTCTTT
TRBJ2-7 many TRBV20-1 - CSASRVAYEQYF TGCAGTGCCTCCAGGGTAGCCTACGAGCAGTACTTC
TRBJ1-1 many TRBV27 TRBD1 CASSTRQGATEAFF TGTGCCAGCAGTACTCGACAGGGGGCCACTGAAGCTTTCTTT
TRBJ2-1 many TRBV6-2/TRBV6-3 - CASSPRRDGRGNEQFF TGTGCCAGCAGCCCCCGACGGGACGGTCGAGGCAATGAGCAGTTCTTC
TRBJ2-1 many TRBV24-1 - CATSDLPKTGNNEQFF TGTGCCACCAGTGATTTGCCTAAGACAGGAAACAATGAGCAGTTCTTC
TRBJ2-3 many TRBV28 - CASSLPFWRGGLDTQYF TGTGCCAGCAGTTTACCATTTTGGCGGGGAGGCTTAGATACGCAGTATTTT
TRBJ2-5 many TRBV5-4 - CASSLESLPFQETQYF TGTGCCAGCAGCTTGGAATCACTCCCTTTCCAAGAGACCCAGTACTTC
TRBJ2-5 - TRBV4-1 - CASSQQQGGGQETQYF TGCGCCAGCAGCCAACAACAGGGAGGGGGCCAAGAGACCCAGTACTTC
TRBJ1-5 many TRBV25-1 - CASSGSNQPQHF TGTGCCAGCAGTGGAAGCAATCAGCCCCAGCATTTT
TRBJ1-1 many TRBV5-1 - CASSFDVGREAFF TGCGCCAGCAGCTTTGATGTTGGCAGGGAAGCTTTCTTT
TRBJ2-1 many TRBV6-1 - CASLARAAYNEQFF TGTGCCAGCCTAGCGCGGGCCGCCTACAATGAGCAGTTCTTC
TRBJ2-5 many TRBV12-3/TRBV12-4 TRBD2 CASSPGTLAGGQQETQYF TGTGCCAGCAGTCCTGGGACCTTAGCGGGAGGCCAACAAGAGACCCAGTACTTC
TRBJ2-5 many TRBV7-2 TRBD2 CASSQSGGGLQETQYF TGTGCCAGCAGTCAAAGCGGGGGGGGGCTCCAAGAGACCCAGTACTTC
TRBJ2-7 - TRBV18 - CASSPPGRTYEQYF TGTGCCAGCTCACCACCGGGCAGGACCTACGAGCAGTACTTC
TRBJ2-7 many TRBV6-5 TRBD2 CASSYASGMAAYEQYF TGTGCCAGCAGTTATGCGAGCGGGATGGCGGCCTACGAGCAGTACTTC
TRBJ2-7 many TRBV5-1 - CASSLGGSGSYEQYF TGCGCCAGCAGCTTGGGGGGGTCGGGGTCCTACGAGCAGTACTTC
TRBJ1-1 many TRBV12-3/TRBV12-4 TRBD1 CASSSRGTGGAFF TGTGCCAGCAGTTCCCGGGGGACAGGGGGAGCTTTCTTT
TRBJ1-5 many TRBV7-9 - CASSLGGYSNQPQHF TGTGCCAGCAGCTTAGGGGGCTATAGCAATCAGCCCCAGCATTTT
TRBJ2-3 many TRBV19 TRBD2 CASRASGGTDTQYF TGTGCCAGTAGGGCTAGCGGAGGCACAGATACGCAGTATTTT
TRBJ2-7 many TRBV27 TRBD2 CASNSGTSAYEQYF TGTGCCAGCAATTCCGGGACTAGCGCCTACGAGCAGTACTTC
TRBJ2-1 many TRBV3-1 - CASSQDQSTPQFF TGTGCCAGCAGCCAAGATCAGTCGACACCGCAGTTCTTC
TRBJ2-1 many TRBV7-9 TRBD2 CASRSPGASGSSYNEQFF TGTGCCAGCAGATCCCCCGGGGCTAGCGGGTCCTCCTACAATGAGCAGTTCTTC
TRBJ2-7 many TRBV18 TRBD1 CASSPRLGTGVSYEQYF TGTGCCAGCTCACCGCGGCTGGGGACAGGGGTCTCCTACGAGCAGTACTTC